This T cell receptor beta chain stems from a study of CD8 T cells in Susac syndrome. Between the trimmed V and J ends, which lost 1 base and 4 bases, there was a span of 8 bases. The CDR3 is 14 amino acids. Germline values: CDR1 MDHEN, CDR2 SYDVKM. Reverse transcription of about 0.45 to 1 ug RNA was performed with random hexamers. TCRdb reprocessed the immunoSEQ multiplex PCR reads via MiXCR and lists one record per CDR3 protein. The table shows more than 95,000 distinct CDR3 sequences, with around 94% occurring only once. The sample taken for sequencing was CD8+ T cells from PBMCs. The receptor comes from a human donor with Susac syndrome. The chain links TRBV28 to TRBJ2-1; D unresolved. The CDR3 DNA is TGTGCCAGCAGTTTATTTGACGGATACAATGAGCAGTTCTTC. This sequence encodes CASSLFDGYNEQFF.